This T cell receptor (beta chain) was sequenced for a study of response to subunit inactivated influenza vaccine (dated by TCRdb to 2016 to 2018). For context, the study as a whole: Deep quantitative T cell receptor repertoire profiling was used in the study to track responses to a trivalent subunit inactivated influenza vaccine. Overall study results and their limits: It was suggested by the authors that each seasonal influenza vaccination may recruit only a limited number of new T cells.

V loses 5 bases, J loses 3 bases, and the germline ends lie 23 bases apart. The CDR3 starts with the cysteine, ends with the phenylalanine, and has 17 residues. Only CDR3 DNA is held: 51 bases, read in frame from base 1. CDR1 SGHVS and CDR2 FQNEAQ were looked up in the germline V gene. Library prep was done by RT-PCR. Sequencing instrument: Illumina HiSeq 2500. The public reads were run again by TCRdb, first through fastp at Q25 and then through MiXCR, and only productive beta chains were kept. Each entry is one CDR3 protein sequence, shown with its most common DNA and genes. The sample table shows about 610,000 distinct CDR3 sequences, and around 13% are seen once. In total, the top ten clones hold over 8.5% of the sample. Regarding this clonotype: Its antigen is not yet known. No qualities accompany the bases; no much larger clone lies one base away.

The source is a man aged 50-59 years who received an inactivated influenza vaccine. Donor details come from another sample of the same person, matched by shared clones. Sequenced material: PBMCs from blood, taken about 12 days after vaccination. The V gene is TRBV7-8 and the J gene is TRBJ2-7; perhaps TRBD1 is the D gene, with 6 bases matching. The sequenced DNA: TGTGCCAGCAGCGACAAGAGGACAGCCAAAAGTTTCTACGAGCAGTACTTC. Its coded protein is CASSDKRTAKSFYEQYF.